Listed below are T cell receptor beta chains from one sample, sequenced in a study of T cell changes during pregnancy in multiple sclerosis. Libraries were prepared by immunoSEQ multiplex PCR; TCRdb keeps only in-frame clonotypes and omits some of them. The sample has about 89,000 clones; about 94% are singletons. Specimen: peripheral blood, collected in the third trimester of pregnancy. These receptors came from a female donor with multiple sclerosis, enrolled in a pregnancy study. CDR3s include the opening cysteine and the closing phenylalanine or tryptophan. Fields, in order: V gene, CDR3 protein.

v_gene: TRBV28
CDR3aa: CASSIQGAAGYTF

v_gene: TRBV7-7
CDR3aa: CASSLKPLAGRPSYNEQFF

v_gene: TRBV5-1
CDR3aa: CASSRQPGQGYEQYF

v_gene: TRBV6-6
CDR3aa: CASRQGGPRTDTQYF

v_gene: TRBV6-5
CDR3aa: CASSYAASGHNEQFF

v_gene: TRBV11-1
CDR3aa: CASSSFTGTTEAFF

v_gene: TRBV7-9
CDR3aa: CASSLVAAGTSLYEQYF

v_gene: TRBV27
CDR3aa: CASSSLDSYEQYF

v_gene: TRBV10-3
CDR3aa: CAISEPKGAGPDYGYTF

v_gene: TRBV6-6
CDR3aa: CASSYSGGRGLSEQYF

v_gene: TRBV7-9
CDR3aa: CASSSRVAGDREQYF

v_gene: TRBV4-1
CDR3aa: CASSLGQGAGGYTF

v_gene: TRBV27
CDR3aa: CASSFARQSGYQETQYF

v_gene: TRBV19
CDR3aa: CASNQGNQPQHF

v_gene: TRBV13
CDR3aa: CASSPPLAKNIQYF

v_gene: TRBV2
CDR3aa: CASSDGGAGNTIYF

v_gene: TRBV9
CDR3aa: CASSVTGGPHEQYF

v_gene: TRBV7-6
CDR3aa: CASSLEDSRSYNEQFF

v_gene: TRBV12-5
CDR3aa: CASGLAPSGRARETQYF

v_gene: TRBV13
CDR3aa: CASSLAGSGPQETQYF

v_gene: TRBV10-1
CDR3aa: CASSGLDRGQYEQYF

v_gene: TRBV7-8
CDR3aa: CASSLGDRVAGQPQHF

v_gene: TRBV11-2
CDR3aa: CASSPLGTGELFF

v_gene: TRBV28
CDR3aa: CASSPVSFTEAFF

v_gene: TRBV14
CDR3aa: CASRGDTGVAFF

v_gene: TRBV5-1
CDR3aa: CASSWGTGRSNEQFF

v_gene: TRBV6-5
CDR3aa: CASSSVGFSYEQYF

v_gene: TRBV13
CDR3aa: CASSSSDSHYEQYF

v_gene: TRBV4-1
CDR3aa: CASSQEDLRRGYYEQYF

v_gene: TRBV6-1
CDR3aa: CASLGTVSGRYEQYF

v_gene: TRBV7-8
CDR3aa: CASSLELAGGSYEQYF

v_gene: TRBV5-5
CDR3aa: CASSRTGGAASEAFF

v_gene: TRBV4-1
CDR3aa: CASSQVGGTYEQYF

v_gene: TRBV29-1
CDR3aa: CSVWYLAGVRFAQYF

v_gene: TRBV9
CDR3aa: CASSVDGRATGELFF

v_gene: TRBV7-9
CDR3aa: CASSSGTGLYEQYF

v_gene: TRBV9
CDR3aa: CASSPRLAGVIEQYF

v_gene: TRBV20-1
CDR3aa: CSANGGETQYF

v_gene: TRBV9
CDR3aa: CASSVASTGELFF

v_gene: TRBV10-3
CDR3aa: CAISDIGQDINTGELFF

v_gene: TRBV11-1
CDR3aa: CASSLGYGAGELFF

v_gene: TRBV29-1
CDR3aa: CSVEGQTGLAVDSYNEQFF

v_gene: TRBV10-2
CDR3aa: CASSESFSYEQYF